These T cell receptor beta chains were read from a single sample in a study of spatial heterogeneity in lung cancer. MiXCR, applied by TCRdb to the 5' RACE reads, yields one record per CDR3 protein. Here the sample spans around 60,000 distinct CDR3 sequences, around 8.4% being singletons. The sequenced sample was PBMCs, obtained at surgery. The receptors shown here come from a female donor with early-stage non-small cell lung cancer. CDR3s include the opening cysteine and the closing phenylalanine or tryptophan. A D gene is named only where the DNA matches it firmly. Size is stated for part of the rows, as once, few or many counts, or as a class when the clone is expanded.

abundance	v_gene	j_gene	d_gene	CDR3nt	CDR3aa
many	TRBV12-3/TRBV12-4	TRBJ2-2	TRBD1	TGTGCCAGCAAGACAGGGGGCACCGGGGAGCTGTTTTTT	CASKTGGTGELFF
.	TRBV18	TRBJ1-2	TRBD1	TGTGCCAGCTCACCCGGGACAGGCGGGATGCCTGGGGGCTACACCTTC	CASSPGTGGMPGGYTF
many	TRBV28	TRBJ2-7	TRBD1	TGTGCCAGCAGTTCGACAGGGAACCGCGAGCAGTACTTC	CASSSTGNREQYF
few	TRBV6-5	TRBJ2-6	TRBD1	TGTGCCAGCAGTTACGGGATACTCAGGGGGCCAAAGCTCCCGCCTTCAGGGGCCAACGTCCTGACTTTC	CASSYGILRGPKLPPSGANVLTF
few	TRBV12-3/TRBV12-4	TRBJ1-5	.	TGTGCCAGCAGTCCTCAGGGGCAGATTAGCAATCAGCCCCAGCATTTT	CASSPQGQISNQPQHF
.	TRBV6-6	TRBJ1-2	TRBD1	TGTGCCAGCAGACCCTCTCGACAGGGGTTTCGAGCTAACTATGGCTACACCTTC	CASRPSRQGFRANYGYTF
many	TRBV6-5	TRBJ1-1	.	TGTGCCAGCAGTTACGAGGCAGGGATCACTGAAGCTTTCTTT	CASSYEAGITEAFF
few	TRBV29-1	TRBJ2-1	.	TGCAGCGTTGCAGGGATCCTTTACAATGAGCAGTTCTTC	CSVAGILYNEQFF
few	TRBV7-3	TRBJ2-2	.	TGTGCCAGCAGCTTAGGGGCCGGGACAACGAACACCGGGGAGCTGTTTTTT	CASSLGAGTTNTGELFF
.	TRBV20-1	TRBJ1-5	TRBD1	TGCAGTGCTAGAGAAGGGGGCCGGAATCAGCCCCAGCATTTT	CSAREGGRNQPQHF
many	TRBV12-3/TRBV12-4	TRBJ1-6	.	TGTGCCAGCAGTTTTGGGGGTGGCTATAATTCACCCCTCCACTTT	CASSFGGGYNSPLHF
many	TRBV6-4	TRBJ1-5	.	TGTGCCAGCAGTGAGACCCCGACCGATCAGCCCCAGCATTTT	CASSETPTDQPQHF
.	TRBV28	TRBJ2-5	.	TGTGCCAGCAGTTTTGGGGTTGCTGAGACCCAGTACTTC	CASSFGVAETQYF
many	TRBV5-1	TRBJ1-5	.	TGCGCCAGCAGCTTAAGGTCTGGGGATCAGCCCCAGCATTTT	CASSLRSGDQPQHF
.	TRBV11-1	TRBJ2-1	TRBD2	TGTGCCAGCAGCTTCGCTAGCGGCTCCTACAATGAGCAGTTCTTC	CASSFASGSYNEQFF
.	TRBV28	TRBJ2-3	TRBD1	TGTGCCAGCAGTTATGTCCTCAGGACAGGGCTATTGACAGATACGCAGTATTTT	CASSYVLRTGLLTDTQYF
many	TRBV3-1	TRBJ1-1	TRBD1	TGTGCCAGCAGCCACCCCCCGGGACAGAAGGCTGAAGCTTTCTTT	CASSHPPGQKAEAFF
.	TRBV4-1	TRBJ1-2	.	TGCGCCAGCAGCCAAGATACCGGGGATGGCTACACCTTC	CASSQDTGDGYTF
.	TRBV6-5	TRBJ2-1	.	TGTGCCAGCAGTCCCCCCGGAGTTTCATACAATGAGCAGTTCTTC	CASSPPGVSYNEQFF
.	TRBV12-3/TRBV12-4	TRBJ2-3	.	TGTGCCAGCACCCCTTGGGGATGGACAGATACGCAGTATTTT	CASTPWGWTDTQYF
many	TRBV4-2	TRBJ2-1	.	TGTGCCAGCAGCCAAGATCCCGGGACTGACTCCTACAATGAGCAGTTCTTC	CASSQDPGTDSYNEQFF
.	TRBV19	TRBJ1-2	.	TGTGCCAGTACCCTTTCAAAGGGGCCGGACTATGGCTACACCTTC	CASTLSKGPDYGYTF
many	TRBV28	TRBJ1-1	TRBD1	TGTGCCAGCAGTACCGGACAGGCACGGGAAGCTTTCTTT	CASSTGQAREAFF
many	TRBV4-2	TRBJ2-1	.	TGTGCCAGCAGCCAAGTCGGGATACCCAATGAGCAGTTCTTC	CASSQVGIPNEQFF
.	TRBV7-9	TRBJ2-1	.	TGTGCCAGCAGCTTAGGGGTAGACAATGAGCAGTTCTTC	CASSLGVDNEQFF
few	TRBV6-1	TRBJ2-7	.	TGTGCCAGCAGACAAGCAGGGGTTGAGTACGAGCAGTACTTC	CASRQAGVEYEQYF
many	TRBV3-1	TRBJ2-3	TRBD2	TGTGCCAGCAGCCCGTTAAACGGGGGGAAGACAGATACGCAGTATTTT	CASSPLNGGKTDTQYF
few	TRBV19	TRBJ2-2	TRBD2	TGTGCCAGTCGAGGCGGGGGGAGCACCGGGGAGCTGTTTTTT	CASRGGGSTGELFF
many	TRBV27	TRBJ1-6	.	TGTGCCAGCAGTCTTTACGGCCGGGCCTCTGGGAATTCACCCCTCCACTTT	CASSLYGRASGNSPLHF
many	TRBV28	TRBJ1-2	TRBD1	TGTGCCAGCAGTGACAGGGGAAGTAATGGCTACACCTTC	CASSDRGSNGYTF
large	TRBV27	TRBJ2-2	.	TGTGCCAGCAGTCCACCTCTAAGGCTCGGGGAGCTGTTTTTT	CASSPPLRLGELFF
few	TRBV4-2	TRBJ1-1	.	TGTGCCAGCAGCCAATGGGACGGTTTGAACACTGAAGCTTTCTTT	CASSQWDGLNTEAFF
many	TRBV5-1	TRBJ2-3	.	TGCGCCAGCAGCTTGACGGCGATTGCTACGCAGTATTTT	CASSLTAIATQYF
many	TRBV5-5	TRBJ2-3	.	TGTGCCAGCAGCTTAGGCAGGGCGGCGGATACGCAGTATTTT	CASSLGRAADTQYF
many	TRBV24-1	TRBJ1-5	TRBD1	TGTGCCACCAGTGATTTAGACAGGGGATTTAGCAATCAGCCCCAGCATTTT	CATSDLDRGFSNQPQHF
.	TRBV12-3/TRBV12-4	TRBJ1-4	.	TGTGCCAGCAGTCCTCGGGCTTTGGCGGAAAAACTGTTTTTT	CASSPRALAEKLFF
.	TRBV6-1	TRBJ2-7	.	TGTGCCAGCAGTGACGGGCCTACCTACGTGCAGTACTTC	CASSDGPTYVQYF
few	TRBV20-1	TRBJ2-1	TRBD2	TGCAGTGCCCTGGGACTAGCGGGATCCAATGAGCAGTTCTTC	CSALGLAGSNEQFF
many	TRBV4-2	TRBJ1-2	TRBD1	TGTGCCAGCAGCCCCGGACAGGGGGCGAGTGGCTACACCTTC	CASSPGQGASGYTF
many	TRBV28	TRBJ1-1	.	TGTGCCGCCAGGGGCTCGGGGAACACTGAAGCTTTCTTT	CAARGSGNTEAFF
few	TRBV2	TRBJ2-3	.	TGTGCCACTAAACCTATGGGTGTGGCCTCAGATACGCAGTATTTT	CATKPMGVASDTQYF
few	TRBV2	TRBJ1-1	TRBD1	TGTGCCAGCAACCCCTCACGACAGGGGCCGACTGAAGCTTTCTTT	CASNPSRQGPTEAFF
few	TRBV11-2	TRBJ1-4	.	TGTGCCAGCAGGAATCCTCGTACAGGGTTAGGGGAAAAACTGTTTTTT	CASRNPRTGLGEKLFF
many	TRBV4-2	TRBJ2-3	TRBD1	TGTGCCAGCAGCCAACTCCGGGACAGGGGAGTGGGAAGCACAGATACGCAGTATTTT	CASSQLRDRGVGSTDTQYF
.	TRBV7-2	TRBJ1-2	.	TGTGCCAGCAGTACCAGGGGAAGAGAGGGCTACACCTTC	CASSTRGREGYTF
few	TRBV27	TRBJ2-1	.	TGTGCCAGCAGTTTATCGGCCTCACGTAGCTCCTACAATGAGCAGTTCTTC	CASSLSASRSSYNEQFF
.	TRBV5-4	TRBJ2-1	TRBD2	TGTGCCAGCAGCTTGGCGACTAGCGGGAGGTACAATGAGCAGTTCTTC	CASSLATSGRYNEQFF
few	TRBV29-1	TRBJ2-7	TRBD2	TGCAGCGTGGGGGGGACTAGCTCAACCTACTACGAGCAGTACTTC	CSVGGTSSTYYEQYF
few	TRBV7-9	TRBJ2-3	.	TGTGCCAGCAGCCCCTCCGGGACTCGGGCGGCAGATACGCAGTATTTT	CASSPSGTRAADTQYF
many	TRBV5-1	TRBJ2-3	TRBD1	TGCGCCAGCAGCTCAATCAGGGGGACAGATACGCAGTATTTT	CASSSIRGTDTQYF
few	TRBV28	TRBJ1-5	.	TGTGCCAGCAGGTGGACGGACAATCAGCCCCAGCATTTT	CASRWTDNQPQHF